The clone carrying this T cell receptor (beta chain) was detected a few times. The authors' processing: Reference gene primer amplification gave estimated nucleated cell counts. Some clones are missing from TCRdb's copy, which holds only in-frame ones; the method was immunoSEQ multiplex PCR. V and J calls and clone size follow that table, whereas D and trimming were derived from the DNA. The table shows 300,000 or so clones, with about nine tenths occurring only once. The CDR3 extends over 15 amino acids. Germline V CDR1 and CDR2: SGHVS, FQNEAQ. Unmatched junction bases numbered 8, after V lost 3 bases and J lost 9 bases. The sample is drawn from a study of blood T cell repertoires in COVID-19. Study background: Donors in the United States, Italy and Spain gave samples during acute or convalescent COVID-19. In each case, the material was cDNA or gDNA derived from T cells, B-cell-depleted T cells, or PBMCs.

The Seattle site enrolled patients during active infection and followed them longitudinally. Sequencing was performed on peripheral blood. V is TRBV7-8 and J is TRBJ2-1; 10 bases map to TRBD2. This TCR derives from a woman in her 30s with COVID-19, enrolled during active disease. CDR3 loop: CASSFLSGRAGEQFF. The CDR3 nucleotides are TGTGCCAGCAGCTTTTTAAGCGGGAGGGCGGGTGAGCAGTTCTTC. The full variable domain, rest sourced from reference TRBV7-8 and TRBJ2-1, is GAGVSQSPRYKVAKRGQDVALRCDPISGHVSLFWYQQALGQGPEFLTYFQNEAQLDKSGLPSDRFFAERPEGSVSTLKIQRTQQEDSAVYLCASSFLSGRAGEQFFGPGTRLTVL.